What follows describes a single T cell receptor beta chain. What it recognizes is unknown. Data came from immunoSEQ multiplex PCR; TCRdb stores just in-frame clones and leaves some out. The profile shows some 4,700 clones, 65% to 80% of them singletons. CDR3 size: 15 residues. The germline V gene has CDR1 SNHLY and CDR2 FYNNEI. The V end was cut by 4 bases, the J end by 6 bases, with 15 bases between. The entry originates in a study of chemoradiotherapy in HPV16-positive cancers. Study outcomes and limitations: Better recurrence-free survival went with HPV-responsive T-cell expansion in HPV16-positive patients.

The source material was tumor tissue, sampled from a patient who underwent chemoradiotherapy. The sequence was collected from a human donor with HPV-associated anogenital cancer. The rearrangement uses TRBV2 and TRBJ2-2, with D possibly being TRBD1 (5 bases). CDR3: CASSAGRVAPGELFF. In nucleotides, the CDR3 is TGTGCCAGCAGTGCGGGCAGGGTGGCCCCCGGGGAGCTGTTTTTT. Looking up the rest from reference TRBV2 and TRBJ2-2 gives the full variable domain: EPEVTQTPSHQVTQMGQEVILRCVPISNHLYFYWYRQILGQKVEFLVSFYNNEISEKSEIFDDQFSVERPDGSNFTLKIRSTKLEDSAMYFCASSAGRVAPGELFFGEGSRLTVL.